This is a list of T cell receptor beta chains from one sample in a study of vaccination effects on CD4 cells after COVID-19. The data were produced by immunoSEQ multiplex PCR, yet TCRdb's version contains in-frame clones alone and is incomplete. The data contain around 29,000 clones, 65% to 80% of them seen just once; the ten biggest clones take up approximately 9.1%. These receptors lack a known antigen. The sequences come from CD4+ T cells from PBMCs cultured with HCoV-NL63 spike peptides, collected after COVID-19 vaccination. These receptors were collected from a human donor who received a COVID-19 vaccine. Each CDR3 is given with its conserved first and last residue. A D gene is named only where the DNA matches it firmly. Where a row states a size, it is once, few, many or the class of an expanded clone; other rows omit it.

DNA | CDR3 | J | size | V | D
TGTGCCAGCAGCATAGCGGAGTTAGCCAAAAACATTCAGTACTTC | CASSIAELAKNIQYF | TRBJ2-4 | . | TRBV21-1 | .
TGCGCCACTCAGGGATCTTGGAACACCGGGGAGCTGTTTTTT | CATQGSWNTGELFF | TRBJ2-2 | few | TRBV5-1 | .
TGTGCCAGCAGTTGGGGGTATGGCTACACCTTC | CASSWGYGYTF | TRBJ1-2 | . | TRBV12-3/TRBV12-4 | .
TGTGCCAGCAGTGATCAAGCAGTGGCTAGCGGGAGGGCCTACGAGCAGTACTTC | CASSDQAVASGRAYEQYF | TRBJ2-7 | . | TRBV6-4 | TRBD2
TGTGCCAGTAGTACAAGAGACGATAAGGGGGATACGCAGTATTTT | CASSTRDDKGDTQYF | TRBJ2-3 | . | TRBV19 | .
TGTGCCAGCAGTGCTCAGGGGCGGAGCGGAAATGAGCAGTTCTTC | CASSAQGRSGNEQFF | TRBJ2-1 | few | TRBV6-4 | .
TGTGCCAGCTCACCACTAGCGGGAGTTACAGATACGCAGTATTTT | CASSPLAGVTDTQYF | TRBJ2-3 | . | TRBV18 | TRBD2
TGTGCCAGCAGTCCTCAACAGGGCTCCTACGAGCAGTACTTC | CASSPQQGSYEQYF | TRBJ2-7 | . | TRBV6-5 | .
TGTGCCAGCAGTGAAGGACTAGCGGGAGGTTTAGATACGCAGTATTTT | CASSEGLAGGLDTQYF | TRBJ2-3 | . | TRBV6-1 | TRBD2
TGTGCCAGCAGTCCCAGGAGCTCCTACGAGCAGTACTTC | CASSPRSSYEQYF | TRBJ2-7 | . | TRBV27 | .
TGCGCCAGCAGCCAAGTGTCTGTAGGGTATGGCTACACCTTC | CASSQVSVGYGYTF | TRBJ1-2 | few | TRBV4-1 | .
TGCAGCGTTGCTAGCGTGTACACCGGGGAGCTGTTTTTT | CSVASVYTGELFF | TRBJ2-2 | . | TRBV29-1 | .
TGCAGCGTTGAAGTACTCACAGGGGGCACTGAAGCTTTCTTT | CSVEVLTGGTEAFF | TRBJ1-1 | . | TRBV29-1 | TRBD1
TGTGCCAGCAGCCTCAGGACAGGGTGGAACACCGGGGAGCTGTTTTTT | CASSLRTGWNTGELFF | TRBJ2-2 | few | TRBV9 | TRBD1
TGTGCCAGCAGCCAAAACCGGGACAGGGGGCGCTTGGGCTATGGCTACACCTTC | CASSQNRDRGRLGYGYTF | TRBJ1-2 | . | TRBV14 | TRBD1
TGTGCCAGCAGCCGGGACAGGGGAAGAGAAAAACTGTTTTTT | CASSRDRGREKLFF | TRBJ1-4 | . | TRBV11-2 | TRBD1
TGTGCCAGCAGCTTAATGCGGATCGCAGATACGCAGTATTTT | CASSLMRIADTQYF | TRBJ2-3 | . | TRBV7-8 | .
TGTGCCAGCAGCCCAGACATTGCCGGAGATCAGCCCCAGCATTTT | CASSPDIAGDQPQHF | TRBJ1-5 | . | TRBV11-2 | .
TGTGCCAGCTCACCCCAGACAGGGGGAAGGAATGAAAAACTGTTTTTT | CASSPQTGGRNEKLFF | TRBJ1-4 | few | TRBV18 | TRBD1
TGCGCCAGCAGTCAAACAGATACGCAGTATTTT | CASSQTDTQYF | TRBJ2-3 | . | TRBV10-1 | .
TGTGCCAGCAGCCCACTCATAGGGGGGGCCACGGATACGCAGTATTTT | CASSPLIGGATDTQYF | TRBJ2-3 | . | TRBV3-1/TRBV3-2 | .
TGTGCCAGCAGGGAGGGCTCCAACTACAATGAGCAGTTCTTC | CASREGSNYNEQFF | TRBJ2-1 | . | TRBV6-6 | .
TGTGCCAGCAGCCAAGGAGGTCAGCCCCAGCATTTT | CASSQGGQPQHF | TRBJ1-5 | few | TRBV3-1/TRBV3-2 | .
TGTGCCAGCAGCTTAGATTTAAGTATGGGTTCGGCTTTCTTT | CASSLDLSMGSAFF | TRBJ1-1 | . | TRBV11-2 | .
TGCGCCAGCAGCTTGAGAATCAGATATAACTATGGCTACACCTTC | CASSLRIRYNYGYTF | TRBJ1-2 | . | TRBV5-1 | .
TGTGCCAGCAGCAGGTGGGGGAACAATCAGCCCCAGCATTTT | CASSRWGNNQPQHF | TRBJ1-5 | few | TRBV25-1 | .
TGTGCCAGCAGCTTCGGACAGGGCGGAGATACGCAGTATTTT | CASSFGQGGDTQYF | TRBJ2-3 | . | TRBV7-9 | TRBD1
TGTGCCAGCAGCTTCCCCCCCACTAGCGGGGTCACAGATACGCAGTATTTT | CASSFPPTSGVTDTQYF | TRBJ2-3 | . | TRBV7-9 | TRBD2
TGCGCCAGCAGCCAAAGCACTAGCGGGGGGTCAGATACGCAGTATTTT | CASSQSTSGGSDTQYF | TRBJ2-3 | . | TRBV4-1 | TRBD2
TGTGCCAGTAGTCGCCGGGACAGCAGTACCTACGAGCAGTACTTC | CASSRRDSSTYEQYF | TRBJ2-7 | . | TRBV19 | TRBD1
TGTGCCAGCAGCCAAGGGGTGGGGACTGGGACCTACGAGCAGTACTTC | CASSQGVGTGTYEQYF | TRBJ2-7 | . | TRBV14 | .
TGTGCCACCCAGGGACGAGGCGGGGAGACCCAGTACTTC | CATQGRGGETQYF | TRBJ2-5 | . | TRBV24-1 | .
TGCGCCAGCAGCTTTTTAGGAGAACGAACTGAAGCTTTCTTT | CASSFLGERTEAFF | TRBJ1-1 | . | TRBV5-1 | .
TGTGCCAGCTCGCCCGGCTCAAGCGGCTACACCTTC | CASSPGSSGYTF | TRBJ1-2 | . | TRBV6-6 | .
TGCGCCAGCAGCTCGGACGGAAACAATGAAAAACTGTTTTTT | CASSSDGNNEKLFF | TRBJ1-4 | . | TRBV5-1 | .
TGTGCCAGTAGTATGGCTAGCGGGGCCTACGAGCAGTACTTC | CASSMASGAYEQYF | TRBJ2-7 | . | TRBV19 | TRBD2
TGTGCCAGCAGTTACTCCGACAGGGGAGGATATGGCTACACCTTC | CASSYSDRGGYGYTF | TRBJ1-2 | . | TRBV6-5 | TRBD1
TGTGCCAGTAGCCACAGGGACTACTATGGCTACACCTTC | CASSHRDYYGYTF | TRBJ1-2 | . | TRBV19 | .
TGTGCCAGCTCACCCGAATCTCTGGGTTTTGGCTACACCTTC | CASSPESLGFGYTF | TRBJ1-2 | . | TRBV18 | .
TGCGCCAGCAGCCTCCGGGGCGATAGCAATCAGCCCCAGCATTTT | CASSLRGDSNQPQHF | TRBJ1-5 | . | TRBV5-1 | .
TGTGCCAGCAGCCCCCCCAGGGGCCTTGTGCGGCAGTACTTC | CASSPPRGLVRQYF | TRBJ2-7 | . | TRBV11-2 | .
TGCGCCAGCAGCCTCCTTGAGGGGGCCAATAGACGCTATAATTCACCCCTCCACTTT | CASSLLEGANRRYNSPLHF | TRBJ1-6 | few | TRBV5-1 | TRBD1
TGTGCCAGCAGTTACTCGGTCGCGGACCCTGTCGTCAATGAGCAGTTCTTC | CASSYSVADPVVNEQFF | TRBJ2-1 | . | TRBV6-2/TRBV6-3 | .
TGTGCCAGCAGTTACTCGGGAGGGGTCGCTGAAGCTTTCTTT | CASSYSGGVAEAFF | TRBJ1-1 | . | TRBV6-5 | .
TGCGCCAGCAGCCAAGGTACGCTCAGCTACTCCTACGAGCAGTACTTC | CASSQGTLSYSYEQYF | TRBJ2-7 | medium-sized | TRBV4-1 | .
TGCGCCAGCAGTGGCACCGGGACCCCCAGCACCTATGGCTACACCTTC | CASSGTGTPSTYGYTF | TRBJ1-2 | . | TRBV10-2 | .
TGTGCCAGCAGTAGACAGGGCACTAATGAAAAACTGTTTTTT | CASSRQGTNEKLFF | TRBJ1-4 | . | TRBV6-5 | TRBD1
TGTGCCAGTAGAATTCGAGGGGTAGAAGGCTACACCTTC | CASRIRGVEGYTF | TRBJ1-2 | . | TRBV19 | .
TGTGCCAGCAGTGATCGACAGGGCCGCTCTGGAAACACCATATATTTT | CASSDRQGRSGNTIYF | TRBJ1-3 | . | TRBV7-9 | TRBD1
TGTGCCAGCAGTTCCGTAGCGGGAGGGCCTCTCTACGAGCAGTACTTC | CASSSVAGGPLYEQYF | TRBJ2-7 | . | TRBV6-5 | TRBD2
TGTGCCAGTAGTCTCCGGGACAGGTATTCTGGAAACACCATATATTTT | CASSLRDRYSGNTIYF | TRBJ1-3 | . | TRBV19 | TRBD1
TGTGCCAGCAGCCGGGACTATCTGGGGACCCAGTACTTC | CASSRDYLGTQYF | TRBJ2-5 | once | TRBV7-2 | TRBD2
TGTGCCAGTATGCCGGAGAGCTCCTATAATTCACCCCTCCACTTT | CASMPESSYNSPLHF | TRBJ1-6 | . | TRBV19 | .
TGTGCCAGCAGCTTAGAGAGGACTAGCGGGAGGGTGGATGAGCAGTTCTTC | CASSLERTSGRVDEQFF | TRBJ2-1 | . | TRBV7-2 | TRBD2
TGTGCCAGCAGAGACCTCCGGGACAGGGGCTCTGGAAACACCATATATTTT | CASRDLRDRGSGNTIYF | TRBJ1-3 | . | TRBV2 | TRBD1